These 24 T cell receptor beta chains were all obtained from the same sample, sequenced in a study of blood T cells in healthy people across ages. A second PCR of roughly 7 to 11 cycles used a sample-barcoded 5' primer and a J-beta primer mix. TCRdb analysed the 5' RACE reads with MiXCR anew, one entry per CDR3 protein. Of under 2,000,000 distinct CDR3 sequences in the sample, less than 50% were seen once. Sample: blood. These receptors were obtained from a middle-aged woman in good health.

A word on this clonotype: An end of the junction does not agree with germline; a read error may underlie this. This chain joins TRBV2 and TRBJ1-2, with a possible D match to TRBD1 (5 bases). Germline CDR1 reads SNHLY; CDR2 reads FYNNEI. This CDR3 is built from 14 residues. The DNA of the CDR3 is TGTGCCAGCAGGAAGACAGATTATAACCATGGCTACACCTTC. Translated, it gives CASRKTDYNHGYTF.

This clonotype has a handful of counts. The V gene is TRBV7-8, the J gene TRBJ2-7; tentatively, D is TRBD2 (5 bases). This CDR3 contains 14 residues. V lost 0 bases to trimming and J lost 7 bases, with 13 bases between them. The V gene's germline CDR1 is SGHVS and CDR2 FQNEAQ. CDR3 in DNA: TGTGCCAGCAGCTTAGCTCAGAGCGGAAGGGAGCAGTACTTC. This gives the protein CASSLAQSGREQYF.

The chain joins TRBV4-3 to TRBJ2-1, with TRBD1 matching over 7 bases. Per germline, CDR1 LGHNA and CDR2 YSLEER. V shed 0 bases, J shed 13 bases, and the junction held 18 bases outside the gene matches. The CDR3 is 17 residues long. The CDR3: CASSQEFREGARGTQFF. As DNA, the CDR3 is TGCGCCAGCAGCCAAGAATTTCGAGAGGGGGCGAGAGGGACCCAGTTCTTC.

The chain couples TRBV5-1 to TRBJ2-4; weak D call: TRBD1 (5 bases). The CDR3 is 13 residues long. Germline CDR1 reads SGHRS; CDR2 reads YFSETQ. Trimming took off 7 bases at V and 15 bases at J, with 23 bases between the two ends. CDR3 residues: CASGNRNTYERYF. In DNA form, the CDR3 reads TGCGCCAGCGGCAACAGGAACACCTACGAGCGGTACTTC.

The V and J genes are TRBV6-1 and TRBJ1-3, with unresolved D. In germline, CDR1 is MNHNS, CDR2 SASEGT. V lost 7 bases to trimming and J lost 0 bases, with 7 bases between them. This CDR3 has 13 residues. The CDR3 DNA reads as TGTGCCAGCATGCGGTTCTCTGGAAACACCATATATTTT. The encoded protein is CASMRFSGNTIYF.

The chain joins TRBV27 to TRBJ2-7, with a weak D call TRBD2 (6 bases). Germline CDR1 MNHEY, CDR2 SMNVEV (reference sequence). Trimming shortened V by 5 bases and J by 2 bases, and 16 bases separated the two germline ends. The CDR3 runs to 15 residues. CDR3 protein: CASSRSAGRAYEQYF. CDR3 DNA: TGTGCCAGCAGTAGGAGTGCGGGGAGAGCCTACGAGCAGTACTTC.

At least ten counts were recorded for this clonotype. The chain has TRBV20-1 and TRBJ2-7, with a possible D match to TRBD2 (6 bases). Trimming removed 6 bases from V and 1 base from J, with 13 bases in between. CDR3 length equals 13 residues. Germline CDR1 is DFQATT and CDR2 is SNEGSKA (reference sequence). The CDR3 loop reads CSAPGDLSYEQYF. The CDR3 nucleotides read TGCAGTGCCCCGGGGGACCTATCCTACGAGCAGTACTTC.

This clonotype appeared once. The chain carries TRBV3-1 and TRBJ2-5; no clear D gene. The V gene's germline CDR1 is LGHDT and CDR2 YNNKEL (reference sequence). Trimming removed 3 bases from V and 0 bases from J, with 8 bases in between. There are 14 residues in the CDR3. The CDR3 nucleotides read TGTGCCAGCAGCCATTATTGGGACCAAGAGACCCAGTACTTC. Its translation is CASSHYWDQETQYF.

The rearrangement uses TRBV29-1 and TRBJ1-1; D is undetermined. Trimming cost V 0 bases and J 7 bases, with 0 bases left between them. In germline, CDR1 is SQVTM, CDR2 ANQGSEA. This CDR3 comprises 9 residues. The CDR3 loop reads CSVEDEAFF. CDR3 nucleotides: TGCAGCGTTGAAGATGAAGCTTTCTTT.

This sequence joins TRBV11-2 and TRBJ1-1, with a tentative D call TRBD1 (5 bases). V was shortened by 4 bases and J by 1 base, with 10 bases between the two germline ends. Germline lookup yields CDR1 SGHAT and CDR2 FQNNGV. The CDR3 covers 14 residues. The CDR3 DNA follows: TGTGCCAGCAGCTCTCGCGGACAGAACACTGAAGCTTTCTTT. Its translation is CASSSRGQNTEAFF. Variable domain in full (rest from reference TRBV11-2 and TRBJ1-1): EAGVAQSPRYKIIEKRQSVAFWCNPISGHATLYWYQQILGQGPKLLIQFQNNGVVDDSQLPKDRFSAERLKGVDSTLKIQPAKLEDSAVYLCASSSRGQNTEAFFGQGTRLTVV.

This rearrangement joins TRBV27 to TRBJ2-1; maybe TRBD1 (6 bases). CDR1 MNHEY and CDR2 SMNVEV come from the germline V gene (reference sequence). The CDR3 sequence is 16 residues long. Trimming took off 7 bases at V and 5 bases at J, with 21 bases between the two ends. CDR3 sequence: CASIPWGTPSDNEQFF. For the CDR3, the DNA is TGTGCCAGCATCCCGTGGGGGACACCTTCCGACAATGAGCAGTTCTTC.

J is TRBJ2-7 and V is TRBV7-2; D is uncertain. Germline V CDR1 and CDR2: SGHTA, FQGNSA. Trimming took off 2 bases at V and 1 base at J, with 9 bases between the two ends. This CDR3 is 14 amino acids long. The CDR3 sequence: CASSLPVSSYEQYF. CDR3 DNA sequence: TGTGCCAGCAGCTTACCAGTCAGTTCCTACGAGCAGTACTTC.

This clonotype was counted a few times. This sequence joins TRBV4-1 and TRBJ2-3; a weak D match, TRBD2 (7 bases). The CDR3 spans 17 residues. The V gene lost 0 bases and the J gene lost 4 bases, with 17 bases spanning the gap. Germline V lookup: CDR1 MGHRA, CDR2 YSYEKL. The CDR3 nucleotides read TGCGCCAGCAGCCAAGATGATAGGTTAGGGGGGGCAGATACGCAGTATTTT. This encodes CASSQDDRLGGADTQYF.

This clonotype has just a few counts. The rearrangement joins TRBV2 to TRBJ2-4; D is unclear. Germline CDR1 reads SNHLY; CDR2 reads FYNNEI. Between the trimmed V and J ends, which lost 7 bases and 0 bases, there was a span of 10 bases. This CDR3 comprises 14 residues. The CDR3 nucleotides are TGTGCCAGCATACAGCCGCTAGCCAAAAACATTCAGTACTTC. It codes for CASIQPLAKNIQYF.

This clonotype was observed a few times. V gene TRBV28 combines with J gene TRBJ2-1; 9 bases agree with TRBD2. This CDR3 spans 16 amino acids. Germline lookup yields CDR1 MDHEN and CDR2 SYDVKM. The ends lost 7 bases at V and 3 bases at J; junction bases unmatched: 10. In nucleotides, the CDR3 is TGTGCCAGCACTATAGGGGGTAGCGGGGGCTACAATGAGCAGTTCTTC. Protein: CASTIGGSGGYNEQFF.

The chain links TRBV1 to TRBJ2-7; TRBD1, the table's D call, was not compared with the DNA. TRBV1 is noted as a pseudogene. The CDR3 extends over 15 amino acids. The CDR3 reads CTSSPFRENSYEQYF. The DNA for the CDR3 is TGCACCAGCAGCCCCTTCCGGGAGAATAGTTACGAGCAGTACTTC.

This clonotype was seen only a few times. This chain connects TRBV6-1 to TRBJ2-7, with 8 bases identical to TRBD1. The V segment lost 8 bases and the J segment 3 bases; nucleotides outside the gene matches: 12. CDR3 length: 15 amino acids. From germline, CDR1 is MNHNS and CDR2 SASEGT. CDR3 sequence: CASCLEGQGYYEQYF. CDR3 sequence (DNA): TGTGCCAGCTGTCTGGAAGGACAGGGATACTACGAGCAGTACTTC.

CDR3 in amino acids: CSARVAGSSLGQYF. The DNA for the CDR3 is TGCAGTGCTAGAGTGGCAGGCAGCTCGCTTGGGCAGTACTTC. This chain links TRBV20-1 with TRBJ2-5, with D hard to call. The length of the CDR3 is 14 residues. Trimming removed 1 base at V and 11 bases at J, with 20 bases between. The germline gives CDR1 DFQATT, CDR2 SNEGSKA (reference sequence).

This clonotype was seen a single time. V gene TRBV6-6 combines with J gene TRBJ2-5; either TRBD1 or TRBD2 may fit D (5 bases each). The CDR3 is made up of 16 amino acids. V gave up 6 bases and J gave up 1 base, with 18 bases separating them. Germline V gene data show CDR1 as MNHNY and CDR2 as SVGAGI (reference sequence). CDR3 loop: CASSYRHGTIQETQYF. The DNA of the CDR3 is TGTGCCAGCAGCTATCGCCACGGGACCATCCAAGAGACCCAGTACTTC.

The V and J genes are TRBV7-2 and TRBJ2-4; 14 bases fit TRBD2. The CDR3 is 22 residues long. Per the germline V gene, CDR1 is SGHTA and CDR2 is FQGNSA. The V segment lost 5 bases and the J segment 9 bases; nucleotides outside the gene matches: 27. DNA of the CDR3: TGTGCCAGCAGCGCGACTAGCGGGGGGGCCTTGGGAACCCTAAACTCAAAACGCATTCAGTACTTC. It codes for CASSATSGGALGTLNSKRIQYF.

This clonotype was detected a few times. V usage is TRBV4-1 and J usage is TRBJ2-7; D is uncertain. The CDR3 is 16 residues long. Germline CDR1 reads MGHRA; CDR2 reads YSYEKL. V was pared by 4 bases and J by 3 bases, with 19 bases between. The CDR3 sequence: CASSPELGSHYYEQYF. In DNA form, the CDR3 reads TGCGCCAGCAGCCCCGAGCTGGGCAGCCACTACTACGAGCAGTACTTC.

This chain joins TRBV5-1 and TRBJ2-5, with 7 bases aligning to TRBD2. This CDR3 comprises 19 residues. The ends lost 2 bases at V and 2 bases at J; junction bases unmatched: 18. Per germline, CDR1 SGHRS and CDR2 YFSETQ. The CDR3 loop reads CASSFGVGISGPLQETQYF. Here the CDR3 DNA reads TGCGCCAGCAGCTTTGGTGTAGGGATTAGCGGGCCCCTACAAGAGACCCAGTACTTC.

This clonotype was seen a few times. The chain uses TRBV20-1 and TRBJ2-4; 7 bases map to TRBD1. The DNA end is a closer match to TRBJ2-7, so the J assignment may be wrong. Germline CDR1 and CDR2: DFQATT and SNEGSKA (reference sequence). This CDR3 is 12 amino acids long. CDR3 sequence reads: CSAKTGTYEQYF. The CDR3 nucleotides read TGCAGTGCTAAGACAGGGACCTACGAGCAGTACTTC.

CDR3: CASRRRFYEQYF. CDR3 coding DNA: TGTGCCAGCAGAAGACGGTTCTACGAGCAGTACTTC. The chain links TRBV6-5 to TRBJ2-7; D is undetermined. The CDR3 consists of 12 residues. The ends were cut back, 6 bases at V and 3 bases at J, with 9 bases in the middle. Looked up from germline, CDR1 is MNHEY and CDR2 is SVGAGI.